The table lists the clone carrying this TCR beta chain with a few counts. Its antigen is still unknown. The data stem from a study of T cell repertoires in cytomegalovirus infection. Study information: The authors used CMV epitopes that were HLA-C-restricted (recently identified) and HLA-B-restricted (well studied). Both a matching HLA type and CMV infection were indicated by public TCR beta signatures. Study-level results: Dominating the ex vivo response were HLA-C-restricted CMV-specific TCR beta clonotypes.

This CDR3 is 15 amino acids long. Germline trimming cut 4 bases from V and 2 bases from J; bases unmatched to any gene: 7. Per germline, CDR1 MNHNS and CDR2 SASEGT. TCRdb recomputed calls from the reads with MiXCR, one row per CDR3 protein. The repertoire holds roughly 800,000 distinct CDR3 sequences, with about 27% as singletons. This material consisted of cultured CD8+ T cells from PBMCs, taken from culture after CMV antigen stimulation. The source is a human donor in good health (CMV status not recorded). Some clones in this sample may be carry-over from other donors' samples. The chain uses TRBV6-1 and TRBJ2-7; 8 nucleotides match TRBD1. The CDR3 is CASSGLNRGTYEQYV. As DNA, the CDR3 is TGTGCCAGCAGTGGACTAAACAGGGGGACCTACGAGCAGTACGTC.